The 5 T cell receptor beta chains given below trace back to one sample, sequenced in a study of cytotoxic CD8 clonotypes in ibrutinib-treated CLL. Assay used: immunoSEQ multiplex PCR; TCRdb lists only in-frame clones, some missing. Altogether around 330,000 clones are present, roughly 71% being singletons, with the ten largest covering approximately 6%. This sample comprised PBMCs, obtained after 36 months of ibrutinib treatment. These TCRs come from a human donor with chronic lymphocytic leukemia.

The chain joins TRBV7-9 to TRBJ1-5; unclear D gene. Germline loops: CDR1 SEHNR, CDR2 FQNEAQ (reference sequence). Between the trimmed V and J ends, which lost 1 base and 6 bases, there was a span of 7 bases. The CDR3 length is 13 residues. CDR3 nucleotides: TGTGCCAGCAGCTTAGTATTAGGTCAGCCCCAGCATTTT. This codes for CASSLVLGQPQHF.

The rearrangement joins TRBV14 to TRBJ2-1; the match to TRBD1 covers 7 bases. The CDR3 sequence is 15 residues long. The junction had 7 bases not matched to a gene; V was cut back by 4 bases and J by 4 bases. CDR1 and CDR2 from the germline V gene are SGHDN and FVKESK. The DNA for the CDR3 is TGTGCCAGCAGCCGACACAGGGGTGTGTACAATGAGCAGTTCTTC. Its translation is CASSRHRGVYNEQFF.

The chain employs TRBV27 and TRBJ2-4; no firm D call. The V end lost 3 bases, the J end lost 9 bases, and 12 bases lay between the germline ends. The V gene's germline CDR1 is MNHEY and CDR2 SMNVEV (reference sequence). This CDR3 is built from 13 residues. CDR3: CASSFLAGRIQYF. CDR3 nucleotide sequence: TGTGCCAGCAGTTTTTTGGCCGGTCGCATTCAGTACTTC.

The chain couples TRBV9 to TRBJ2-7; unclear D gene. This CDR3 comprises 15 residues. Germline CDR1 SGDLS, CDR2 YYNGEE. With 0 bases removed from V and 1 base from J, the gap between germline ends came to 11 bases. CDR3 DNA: TGTGCCAGCAGCGTAGGCGCGAAGGAATCCTACGAGCAGTACTTC. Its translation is CASSVGAKESYEQYF.

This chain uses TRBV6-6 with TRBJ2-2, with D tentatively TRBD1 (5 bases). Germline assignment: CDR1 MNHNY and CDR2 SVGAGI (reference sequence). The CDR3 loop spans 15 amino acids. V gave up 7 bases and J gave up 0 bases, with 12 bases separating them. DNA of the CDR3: TGTGCCAGCAATATGGCAGGGACGAACACCGGGGAGCTGTTTTTT. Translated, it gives CASNMAGTNTGELFF.